The 21 T cell receptor beta chains given below trace back to one sample, sequenced in a study of identical twins. TCRdb analysed the 5' RACE reads with MiXCR anew, one entry per CDR3 protein. The data hold about 520,000 distinct CDR3 sequences, with less than 25% observed a single time. This sample was shared with a second study, whose subject was T cells expressing NK-cell markers.

The source material was CD4+ T cells sorted from blood. These receptors were obtained from a woman aged 18-29 years in good health.

Of note for this clonotype: A junction end diverges from the germline sequence, so it may reflect a read error. The V call is TRBV7-9, the J call TRBJ2-3, with 13 bases fitting TRBD2. This CDR3 contains 13 residues. Germline CDR1 SEHNR, CDR2 FQNEAQ (reference sequence). The CDR3 is CASSQGTSGVMNF. In DNA form, the CDR3 reads TGTGCCAGCAGCCAGGGGACTAGCGGGGTTATGAATTTT.

DNA for the CDR3: TGTGCCAGCAGCTTGGTGGAGGGAGAGACCCAGTACTTC. This encodes CASSLVEGETQYF. The chain has TRBV5-6 and TRBJ2-5; a weak D match, TRBD2 (6 bases). Germline V gene lookup returns CDR1 SGHDT and CDR2 YYEEEE. The CDR3 is made up of 13 amino acids. Trimming removed 0 bases at V and 4 bases at J, with 7 bases between.

The chain couples TRBV25-1 to TRBJ2-7; TRBD2 matches at 11 bases. The CDR3 is 16 amino acids. The V and J ends lost 3 bases and 7 bases, in that order; junction bases with no gene match: 11. CDR1 MGHDK and CDR2 SYGVNS come from the germline V gene. CDR3 DNA sequence: TGTGCCAGCAGTGATCCTCTCCTACTAGCGGGAGCTGAGCAGTACTTC. It translates to CASSDPLLLAGAEQYF.

The rearrangement joins TRBV20-1 to TRBJ2-3; 10 nucleotides agree with TRBD2. The J segment lost 1 base and the V segment lost 5 bases, leaving 6 bases of the junction unmatched. The CDR3 runs 15 residues. Germline lookup yields CDR1 DFQATT and CDR2 SNEGSKA (reference sequence). The CDR3 region has the DNA TGCAGTGCTGGCCGCCTAGCGGGGGGCACAGATACGCAGTATTTT. It yields the protein CSAGRLAGGTDTQYF.

This clonotype was counted between two and nine times. The rearrangement links TRBV5-6 to TRBJ2-1; D may be TRBD2 (6 bases). Trimming pared 3 bases from V and 9 bases from J, leaving 16 bases between. The CDR3 is made up of 14 amino acids. CDR1 and CDR2 from the germline V gene are SGHDT and YYEEEE. DNA of the CDR3: TGTGCCAGCAGCTACCGGGAGAGGGGTAGTGAGCAGTTCTTC. This gives the protein CASSYRERGSEQFF.

V and J are TRBV20-1 and TRBJ1-1; 8 bases are shared with TRBD1. V trimming: 3 bases; J trimming: 4 bases; junction bases outside the gene matches: 10. Germline V gene sequence: CDR1 DFQATT, CDR2 SNEGSKA (reference sequence). The CDR3 sequence is 15 residues long. The CDR3 DNA is TGCAGTGCTAGGGAACAAGGGACAGGAGGCACTGAAGCTTTCTTT. Its protein is CSAREQGTGGTEAFF.

This clonotype was detected a few times. The chain combines TRBV4-1 with TRBJ2-2; tentatively, D is TRBD1 or TRBD2 (6 bases each). The CDR3 totals 20 residues. Germline values: CDR1 MGHRA, CDR2 YSYEKL. With 7 bases removed from V and 2 bases from J, the gap between germline ends came to 29 bases. Here the CDR3 reads CASKKEPGARREPNTGELFF. CDR3 sequence (DNA): TGCGCCAGCAAAAAAGAGCCGGGGGCCCGGCGAGAACCCAACACCGGGGAGCTGTTTTTT.

This chain connects TRBV15 to TRBJ1-5; D is unclear. The germline V gene encodes CDR1 LNHNV and CDR2 YYDKDF (reference sequence). CDR3 length: 12 residues. V shed 3 bases and J shed 7 bases, with 7 bases lying between them. The CDR3 is CATSSKGQPQHF. In DNA, the CDR3 is TGTGCCACCAGCAGCAAGGGACAGCCCCAGCATTTT.

This clonotype was counted between two and nine times. The chain recombines TRBV7-6 with TRBJ2-1; 8 nucleotides agree with TRBD2. The CDR3 sequence is 16 residues long. Germline assignment: CDR1 SGHVS and CDR2 FNYEAQ. V shed 6 bases, J shed 4 bases, and the junction held 11 bases outside the gene matches. In nucleotides, the CDR3 is TGTGCCAGCAGACATAAACCGGGACTAGATTACAATGAGCAGTTCTTC. This codes for CASRHKPGLDYNEQFF.

The chain joins TRBV20-1 to TRBJ1-2, with D unclear. Trimming cost V 2 bases and J 7 bases, with 17 bases left between them. The CDR3 totals 14 residues. Germline V CDR1 and CDR2: DFQATT, SNEGSKA (reference sequence). The CDR3 is CSARLFRGESGYTF. The CDR3 nucleotides read TGCAGTGCTAGACTCTTTCGCGGGGAGAGTGGCTACACCTTC.

The rearrangement uses TRBV5-6 and TRBJ2-7, with D perhaps TRBD1 or TRBD2 (5 bases each). CDR3 length equals 15 residues. The V and J ends lost 2 bases and 2 bases respectively, with 14 bases between them. Germline CDR1 and CDR2: SGHDT and YYEEEE. The CDR3 DNA is TGTGCCAGCAGCTTTAAATCGGGACGCGCCTACGAGCAGTACTTC. Protein: CASSFKSGRAYEQYF.

This clonotype was observed a few times. This chain joins TRBV11-2 and TRBJ2-7, with D possibly being TRBD1 (5 bases). The V end lost 5 bases, the J end lost 4 bases, and 12 bases lay between the germline ends. This CDR3 comprises 13 residues. The V gene's germline CDR1 is SGHAT and CDR2 FQNNGV. CDR3 sequence reads: CASSPRRDYEQYF. The CDR3 nucleotides are TGTGCCAGCAGCCCACGCAGGGATTACGAGCAGTACTTC.

The V and J genes are TRBV12-3 or TRBV12-4 and TRBJ1-2, with 7 positions matching TRBD1. The CDR3 has 12 residues. V shed 7 bases and J 7 bases; nucleotides not matched to a gene: 6. The CDR3 loop reads CASNQGVGGYTF. The CDR3 nucleotides read TGTGCCAGCAACCAGGGGGTGGGTGGCTACACCTTC.

This clonotype was observed a few times. The V gene is TRBV20-1, the J gene TRBJ2-7; TRBD2 matches 10 bases. This CDR3 contains 14 residues. J lost 2 bases, V lost 4 bases, and 5 bases had no gene match. Germline-derived CDR1 and CDR2 are DFQATT and SNEGSKA (reference sequence). DNA of the CDR3: TGCAGTGCTACCCTAGCGGGGGTGACCTACGAGCAGTACTTC. It specifies CSATLAGVTYEQYF.

This clonotype was recorded at least ten times. This chain connects TRBV20-1 to TRBJ2-7, with 8 nucleotides matching TRBD2. Unmatched junction bases numbered 14, after V lost 6 bases and J lost 7 bases. The CDR3 consists of 14 residues. Germline assignment: CDR1 DFQATT and CDR2 SNEGSKA (reference sequence). The CDR3 sequence: CSASSGSRGLEQYF. CDR3 DNA sequence: TGCAGTGCGTCGAGCGGGAGCCGAGGGTTGGAGCAGTACTTC.

In this sample, this clonotype turned up many times. J is TRBJ2-1 and V is TRBV29-1, with TRBD2 matching over 13 bases. The length of the CDR3 is 12 residues. The junction had 6 bases not matched to a gene; V was cut back by 6 bases and J by 13 bases. Germline CDR1 and CDR2: SQVTM and ANQGSEA. This CDR3 is CSVWTSGSVQFF. CDR3 nucleotide sequence: TGCAGCGTCTGGACTAGCGGGAGTGTTCAGTTCTTC.

The chain combines TRBV5-1 with TRBJ2-3; possibly TRBD1 for D (6 bases). Germline CDR1 reads SGHRS; CDR2 reads YFSETQ. V was pared by 4 bases and J by 2 bases, with 17 bases between. The length of the CDR3 is 16 residues. The DNA of the CDR3 is TGCGCCAGCAGCCTCCCCGGGCACAGGGTCACAGATACGCAGTATTTT. Residues: CASSLPGHRVTDTQYF.

This clonotype was picked up a small number of times. The V call is TRBV3-1, the J call TRBJ2-7; TRBD2 matches at 7 bases. V was clipped by 6 bases and J by 1 base; unmatched bases: 9. The CDR3 consists of 15 residues. CDR1 and CDR2 from the germline V gene are LGHDT and YNNKEL (reference sequence). CDR3 loop: CASSWRTRGSYEQYF. In DNA form, the CDR3 reads TGTGCCAGCAGTTGGAGGACTAGGGGTTCCTACGAGCAGTACTTC.

This clonotype appeared many times. J is TRBJ1-2 and V is TRBV5-6, with 8 bases fitting TRBD1. Germline CDR1 reads SGHDT; CDR2 reads YYEEEE. CDR3 length: 13 amino acids. The trim removed 4 bases at V and 8 bases at J, leaving 7 bases unmatched. This CDR3 reads CASSIGQGRGYTF. CDR3 nucleotide sequence: TGTGCCAGCAGCATCGGACAGGGAAGGGGCTACACCTTC.

The chain combines TRBV30 with TRBJ1-5; weak D call: TRBD1 (5 bases). V was pared by 3 bases and J by 0 bases, with 9 bases between. Germline CDR1 reads GTSNPN; CDR2 reads SVGIG (reference sequence). The CDR3 extends over 14 amino acids. Here the CDR3 DNA reads TGTGCCTGGAGCGACAGTTATAGCAATCAGCCCCAGCATTTT. Translation gives CAWSDSYSNQPQHF. The entire variable domain, with the rest obtained from reference TRBV30 and TRBJ1-5, is as follows: SQTIHQWPATLVQPVGSPLSLECTVEGTSNPNLYWYRQAAGRGLQLLFYSVGIGQISSEVPQNLSASRPQDRQFILSSKKLLLSDSGFYLCAWSDSYSNQPQHFGDGTRLSIL.

The chain is built from TRBV20-1 and TRBJ2-3; TRBD2 is a possible D gene (6 bases). V gave up 5 bases and J gave up 0 bases, with 18 bases separating them. The CDR3 is made up of 16 amino acids. Germline assignment: CDR1 DFQATT and CDR2 SNEGSKA (reference sequence). The DNA of the CDR3 is TGCAGTGCTGTGCGGCCGGGGGTCCGTAGCACAGATACGCAGTATTTT. It translates to CSAVRPGVRSTDTQYF.